The 4 T cell receptor beta chains reported below all come from one sample, sequenced in a study of T cells expressing NK-cell markers. Reanalyzing the 5' RACE reads, TCRdb keeps one entry per CDR3 protein, without DNA. The sample totals under 500,000 distinct CDR3 sequences. Material: blood T cells: a sorted CD56 or NKG2C T cell subset, CD4+ or CD8+ T cells, or bulk PBMC T cells (not recorded which). These receptors originate from a woman aged 18 to 75 in good health.

This chain joins TRBV9 and TRBJ1-2; TCRdb designates TRBD1, a call that cannot be tested without DNA. This CDR3 spans 14 amino acids. Germline assignment: CDR1 SGDLS and CDR2 YYNGEE. The CDR3 spells CASSVRGSPYGYTF. Full variable domain (rest looked up from reference TRBV9 and TRBJ1-2): DSGVTQTPKHLITATGQRVTLRCSPRSGDLSVYWYQQSLDQGLQFLIQYYNGEERAKGNILERFSAQQFPDLHSELNLSSLELGDSALYFCASSVRGSPYGYTFGSGTRLTVV.

J is TRBJ2-5 and V is TRBV7-2; TCRdb's D call of TRBD2 is untestable without DNA. Germline V gene lookup returns CDR1 SGHTA and CDR2 FQGNSA. The CDR3 length is 17 residues. CDR3 region: CASSLGTSSLNQETQYF.

V gene TRBV30 combines with J gene TRBJ2-1; TCRdb indicates TRBD2, and absent DNA this call remains unverified. This CDR3 contains 15 residues. Germline CDR1 and CDR2: GTSNPN and SVGIG (reference sequence). CDR3 region: CAWSPTSGAYNEQFF.

The genes are TRBV12-3 or TRBV12-4 and TRBJ2-4; TCRdb picks TRBD1, but there is no DNA to check that call. The CDR3 contains 16 residues. CDR3 amino acids: CASSLWDRVAKNIRYF.